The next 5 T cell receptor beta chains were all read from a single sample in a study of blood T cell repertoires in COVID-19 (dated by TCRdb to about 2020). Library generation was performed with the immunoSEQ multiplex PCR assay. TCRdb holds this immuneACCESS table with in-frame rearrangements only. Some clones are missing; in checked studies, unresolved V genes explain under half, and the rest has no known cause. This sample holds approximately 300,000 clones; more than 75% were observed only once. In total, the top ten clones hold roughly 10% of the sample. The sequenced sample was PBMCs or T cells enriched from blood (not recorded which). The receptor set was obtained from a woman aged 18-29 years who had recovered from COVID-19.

CDR3 sequence reads: CASSIGGSVNFSPLHF. The CDR3 DNA is TGTGCCAGTAGTATAGGAGGTTCCGTAAATTTTTCACCCCTCCACTTT. This chain connects TRBV19 to TRBJ1-6; D not resolved. V dropped 1 base and J dropped 9 bases, with 16 bases sitting between them. The germline CDR1 and CDR2 sequences are LNHDA and SQIVND (reference sequence). This CDR3 has 16 residues.

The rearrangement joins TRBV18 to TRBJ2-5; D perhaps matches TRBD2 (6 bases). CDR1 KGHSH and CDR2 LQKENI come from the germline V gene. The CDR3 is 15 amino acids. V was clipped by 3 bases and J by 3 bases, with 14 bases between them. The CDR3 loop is CASSPPHWGEETQYF. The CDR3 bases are TGTGCCAGCTCACCCCCACATTGGGGGGAAGAGACCCAGTACTTC.

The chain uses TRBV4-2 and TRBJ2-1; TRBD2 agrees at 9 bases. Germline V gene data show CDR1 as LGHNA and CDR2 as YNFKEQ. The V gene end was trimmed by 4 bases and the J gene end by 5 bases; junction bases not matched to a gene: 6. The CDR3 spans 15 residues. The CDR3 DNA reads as TGTGCCAGCAGCCTTACTAGCGGGCGGGACAATGAGCAGTTCTTC. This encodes CASSLTSGRDNEQFF.

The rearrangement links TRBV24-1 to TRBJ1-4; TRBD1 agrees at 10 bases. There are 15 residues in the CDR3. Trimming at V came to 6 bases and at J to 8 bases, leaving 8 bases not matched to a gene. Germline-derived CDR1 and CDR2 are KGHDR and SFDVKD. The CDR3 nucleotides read TGTGCCACCAGTTCCGGGACAGGGGTCGGGGAAAAACTGTTTTTT. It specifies CATSSGTGVGEKLFF.

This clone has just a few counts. Written as DNA, the CDR3 is TGCGCCAGCAGCCAAGACGGTGCAGCGAATAATGAAAAACTGTTTTTT. Translated, it gives CASSQDGAANNEKLFF. V gene TRBV4-1 combines with J gene TRBJ1-4; D call uncertain. This CDR3 comprises 16 residues. V lost 0 bases, J lost 4 bases, and 12 bases lay in between. Germline V gene sequence: CDR1 MGHRA, CDR2 YSYEKL.